This T cell receptor beta chain was recorded in a study of radiotherapy plus CTLA-4 blockade in lung cancer. Study at large: Objective responses arose in 15% to 20% of patients, and approximately 28% experienced disease control. Notes on the study in general: Early blood T cell clone dynamics reportedly forecast response best, with interferon-beta.

Germline lookup yields CDR1 GTSNPN and CDR2 SVGIG (reference sequence). Between the trimmed V and J ends, which lost 4 bases and 6 bases, there was a span of 12 bases. CDR3 size: 12 residues. Worth noting for this clone: What it binds is unknown.

Sequencing used immunoSEQ multiplex PCR; TCRdb keeps in-frame clones, though not all of them. The sample lists 75,000 to 100,000 clones, 80% to 90% seen once, with 4.9% in the top ten. The clonotype was recovered from a human donor with non-small cell lung cancer that progressed on radiotherapy plus ipilimumab. The chain has TRBV30 and TRBJ1-1; D unclear. The specimen was peripheral blood, collected from a patient treated with radiotherapy plus ipilimumab. CDR3 loop: CAWIGGKAEAFF. The DNA of the CDR3 is TGTGCCTGGATAGGTGGTAAAGCTGAAGCTTTCTTT.